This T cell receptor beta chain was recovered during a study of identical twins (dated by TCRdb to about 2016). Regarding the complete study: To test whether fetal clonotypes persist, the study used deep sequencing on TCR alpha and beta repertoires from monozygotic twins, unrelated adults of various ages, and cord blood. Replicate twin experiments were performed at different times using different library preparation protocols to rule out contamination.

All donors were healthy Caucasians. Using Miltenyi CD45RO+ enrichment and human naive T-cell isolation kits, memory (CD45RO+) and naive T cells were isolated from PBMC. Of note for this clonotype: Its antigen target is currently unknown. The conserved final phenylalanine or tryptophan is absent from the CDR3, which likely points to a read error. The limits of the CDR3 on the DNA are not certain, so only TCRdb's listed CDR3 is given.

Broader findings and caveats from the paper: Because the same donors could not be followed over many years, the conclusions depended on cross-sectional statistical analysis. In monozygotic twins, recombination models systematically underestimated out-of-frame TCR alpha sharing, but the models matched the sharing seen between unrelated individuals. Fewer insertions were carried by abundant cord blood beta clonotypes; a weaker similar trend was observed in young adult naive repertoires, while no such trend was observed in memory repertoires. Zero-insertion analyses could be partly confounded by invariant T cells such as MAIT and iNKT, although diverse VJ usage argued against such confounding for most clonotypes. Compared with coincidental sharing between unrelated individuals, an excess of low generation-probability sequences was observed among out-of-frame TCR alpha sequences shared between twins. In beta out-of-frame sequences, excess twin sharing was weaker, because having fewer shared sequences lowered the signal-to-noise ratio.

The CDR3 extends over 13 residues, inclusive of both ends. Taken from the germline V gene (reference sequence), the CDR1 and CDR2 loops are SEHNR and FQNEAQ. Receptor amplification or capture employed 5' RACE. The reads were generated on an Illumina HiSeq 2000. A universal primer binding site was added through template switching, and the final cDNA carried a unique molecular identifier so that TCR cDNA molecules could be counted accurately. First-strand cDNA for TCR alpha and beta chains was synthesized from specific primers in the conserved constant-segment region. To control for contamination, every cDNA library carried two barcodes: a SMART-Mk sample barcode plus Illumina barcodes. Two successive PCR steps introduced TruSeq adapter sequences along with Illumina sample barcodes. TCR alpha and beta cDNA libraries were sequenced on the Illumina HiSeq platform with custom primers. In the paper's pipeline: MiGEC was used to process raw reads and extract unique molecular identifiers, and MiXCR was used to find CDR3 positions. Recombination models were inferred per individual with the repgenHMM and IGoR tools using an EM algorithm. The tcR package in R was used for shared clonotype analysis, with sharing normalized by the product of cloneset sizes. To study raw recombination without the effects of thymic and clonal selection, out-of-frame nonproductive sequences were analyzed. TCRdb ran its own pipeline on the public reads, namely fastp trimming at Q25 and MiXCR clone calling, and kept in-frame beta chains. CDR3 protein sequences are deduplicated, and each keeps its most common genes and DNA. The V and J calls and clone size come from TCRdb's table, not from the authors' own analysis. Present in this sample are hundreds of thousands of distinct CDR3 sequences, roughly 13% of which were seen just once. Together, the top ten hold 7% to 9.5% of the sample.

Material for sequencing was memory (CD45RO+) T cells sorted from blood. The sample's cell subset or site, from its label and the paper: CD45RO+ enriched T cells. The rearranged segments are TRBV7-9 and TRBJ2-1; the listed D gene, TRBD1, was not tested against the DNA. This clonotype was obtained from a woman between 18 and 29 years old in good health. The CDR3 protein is CASSLKNDGTAWT.